The sequence of this T cell receptor (beta chain) was determined in a study of cytomegalovirus exposure and HLA in healthy donors. General study findings and limits: A later analysis found TCR association rates differed by HLA locus, highest for DRB1 and lowest for HLA-C. Presence/absence analysis assumed near-uniform sequencing depth across donors. Researchers reported that three CMV-associated chains were confirmed in vitro as CMV antigen-specific.

The CDR3 runs 16 residues. Germline CDR1 is LNHNV and CDR2 is YYDKDF (reference sequence). The ends lost 0 bases at V and 4 bases at J; junction bases unmatched: 7. The primer mix had 60 Vbeta and 13 Jbeta primers. Clones were read by immunoSEQ multiplex PCR, and TCRdb kept only the in-frame ones, dropping some. The data contain about 200,000 clones, 75% to 85% of them singletons. About this clone: The target antigen is unknown.

This chain links TRBV15 with TRBJ1-2; 8 bases agree with TRBD1. The sequence came from a woman aged 40 to 50 in good health and CMV-seronegative. Sequenced material: PBMCs. The CDR3 here is CATSRDFRGRGYGYTF. The DNA of the CDR3 is TGTGCCACCAGCAGAGATTTCAGGGGGCGAGGCTATGGCTACACCTTC.